This entry lists 14 T cell receptor beta chains sequenced from one sample in a study of cytomegalovirus exposure and HLA in healthy donors. PCR used 60 Vbeta primers and 13 Jbeta primers. Generated by immunoSEQ multiplex PCR, the TCRdb table keeps only in-frame clones and is missing some. This table has roughly 160,000 clones, 84% appearing once. Sequencing was done on a sample of PBMCs. The receptors derive from a man aged 25 to 40 in good health and CMV-seronegative.

V gene TRBV21-1 combines with J gene TRBJ2-5; no check of the table's D call, TRBD2, against the DNA was made. TRBV21-1 is deemed a pseudogene. CDR3 length equals 15 residues. CDR3 coding DNA: TGTGCCAGCAGCACCCGACATTATTGGGAGGAGACCCAGTACTTC. Its protein product is CASSTRHYWEETQYF.

J is TRBJ2-2 and V is TRBV5-6, with 8 bases identical to TRBD1. The V gene's germline CDR1 is SGHDT and CDR2 YYEEEE. V gave up 2 bases and J gave up 6 bases; unmatched junction bases: 6. The CDR3 runs to 15 residues. CDR3 in DNA: TGTGCCAGCAGCTTAGTCAGGGGGCAGGCCGGGGAGCTGTTTTTT. Its translation: CASSLVRGQAGELFF.

The V call is TRBV2, the J call TRBJ2-7; TRBD2 matches at 10 bases. CDR3 length equals 15 residues. V lost 6 bases, J lost 4 bases, and 9 bases stayed unmatched. Germline V gene data show CDR1 as SNHLY and CDR2 as FYNNEI. The CDR3 region has the DNA TGTGCCAGCAGGGCCCAAGCGGGAGGGCCATACGAGCAGTACTTC. Its protein is CASRAQAGGPYEQYF.

The V and J genes are TRBV5-1 and TRBJ2-1, with 11 bases identical to TRBD2. This CDR3 is built from 16 residues. The germline CDR1 and CDR2 sequences are SGHRS and YFSETQ. J gave up 3 bases and V 3 bases, and 5 bases lay outside the gene matches. The CDR3 coding sequence is TGCGCCAGCAGCTCCGGAACTAGCGGGAGCTACAATGAGCAGTTCTTC. Translating gives CASSSGTSGSYNEQFF. Filled out from reference TRBV5-1 and TRBJ2-1, the complete variable domain reads KAGVTQTPRYLIKTRGQQVTLSCSPISGHRSVSWYQQTPGQGLQFLFEYFSETQRNKGNFPGRFSGRQFSNSRSEMNVSTLELGDSALYLCASSSGTSGSYNEQFFGPGTRLTVL.

The rearrangement uses TRBV4-3 and TRBJ2-1; 8 bases align to TRBD1. The CDR3 length is 14 residues. V lost 5 bases and J lost 4; bases outside the gene matches: 4. CDR1 is LGHNA and CDR2 is YSLEER in the germline V gene. CDR3 sequence reads: CASSRGQGYNEQFF. CDR3 DNA sequence: TGCGCCAGCAGCAGAGGACAGGGTTACAATGAGCAGTTCTTC.

The chain combines TRBV11-3 with TRBJ1-2, with D maybe TRBD1 (6 bases). Germline values: CDR1 SGHNT, CDR2 YENEEA. The CDR3 runs 15 residues. Trimming cost V 0 bases and J 5 bases, with 13 bases left between them. CDR3 DNA: TGTGCCAGCAGCTTAGATTGGGGGGGCCAGTATGGCTACACCTTC. This translates into CASSLDWGGQYGYTF.

The rearrangement links TRBV29-1 to TRBJ2-1; 7 positions agree with TRBD2. This CDR3 is 14 amino acids long. Germline V gene data show CDR1 as SQVTM and CDR2 as ANQGSEA. V lost 2 bases, J lost 4 bases, and 5 bases stayed unmatched. The CDR3 protein is CSVELAGVYNEQFF. The CDR3 DNA reads TGCAGCGTTGAATTGGCGGGGGTTTACAATGAGCAGTTCTTC.

V and J are TRBV27 and TRBJ2-2; a weak D match, TRBD1 (6 bases). The CDR3 spans 17 residues. V was trimmed by 0 bases and J by 2 bases, leaving 13 bases between them. Germline-derived CDR1 and CDR2 are MNHEY and SMNVEV (reference sequence). Written as DNA, the CDR3 is TGTGCCAGCAGTTTATCGGGGGACACCCGAAACACCGGGGAGCTGTTTTTT. It translates to CASSLSGDTRNTGELFF.

This chain connects TRBV27 to TRBJ1-2; 7 nucleotides match TRBD1. This CDR3 has 15 residues. With 2 bases clipped from V and 8 bases from J, the junction kept 11 bases outside the gene matches. Looked up from germline, CDR1 is MNHEY and CDR2 is SMNVEV (reference sequence). CDR3 amino acids: CASSLTQTGLMGYTF. CDR3 nucleotide sequence: TGTGCCAGCAGTTTAACCCAGACAGGGCTCATGGGCTACACCTTC.

J is TRBJ2-1 and V is TRBV7-3; TRBD2 aligns across 9 bases. Trimming at V came to 5 bases and at J to 3 bases, leaving 5 bases not matched to a gene. This CDR3 spans 15 amino acids. The germline CDR1 and CDR2 sequences are SGHTA and FQGTGA. The chain's CDR3 is CASSAASGNYNEQFF. The CDR3 region has the DNA TGTGCCAGCAGCGCGGCTAGCGGGAACTACAATGAGCAGTTCTTC.

The chain uses TRBV27 and TRBJ2-1; D possibly corresponds to TRBD2 (6 bases). There are 16 residues in the CDR3. CDR1 is MNHEY and CDR2 is SMNVEV in the germline V gene (reference sequence). Trimming cost V 4 bases and J 0 bases, with 13 bases left between them. Written as DNA, the CDR3 is TGTGCCAGCAGTTCCTTGGCGGGGAGCTCCTACAATGAGCAGTTCTTC. Amino acids: CASSSLAGSSYNEQFF.

This chain uses TRBV27 with TRBJ1-5; D is unclear. Per the germline V gene, CDR1 is MNHEY and CDR2 is SMNVEV (reference sequence). V was shortened by 8 bases and J by 9 bases, with 20 bases between the two germline ends. CDR3 length: 14 amino acids. The CDR3 protein is CASAPRQIIRPQHF. The CDR3 DNA reads TGTGCCAGCGCCCCGCGGCAGATAATTAGGCCCCAGCATTTT.

This clone appeared a single time. This rearrangement joins TRBV15 to TRBJ2-1; 9 bases align to TRBD1. V lost 1 base to trimming and J lost 6 bases; unmatched junction nucleotides: 10. The CDR3 sequence is 17 residues long. CDR1 and CDR2 (germline): LNHNV, YYDKDF (reference sequence). The CDR3 DNA sequence: TGTGCCACCAGCAGAGGGATAAGGGGACAGGGTGCCAATGAGCAGTTCTTC. As protein: CATSRGIRGQGANEQFF.

This rearrangement joins TRBV5-1 to TRBJ1-3, with D uncertain. V was shortened by 1 base and J by 0 bases, with 8 bases between the two germline ends. The CDR3 runs 15 residues. Germline V lookup: CDR1 SGHRS, CDR2 YFSETQ. CDR3 DNA sequence: TGCGCCAGCAGCTTGCGGGGTAGCTCTGGAAACACCATATATTTT. It is translated as CASSLRGSSGNTIYF.